The clone carrying this TCR beta chain appeared once. The V and J ends lost 0 bases and 7 bases, in that order; junction bases with no gene match: 5. There are 15 residues in the CDR3. Germline V lookup: CDR1 SGDLS, CDR2 YYNGEE. TCR beta chains were sequenced at survey level with immunoSEQ. Here immunoSEQ multiplex PCR was the method, and the copy in TCRdb shows in-frame clones only, minus some. The sample yields approximately 70,000 clones, around 93% seen once. This chain connects TRBV9 to TRBJ1-4; TRBD1 matches at 8 bases. The sample consisted of PBMCs. The receptor was isolated from a man aged 35-49 years with rheumatoid arthritis. The CDR3: CASSVETGAAEKLFF. In DNA form, the CDR3 reads TGTGCCAGCAGCGTAGAGACAGGGGCCGCTGAAAAACTGTTTTTT.